This T cell receptor beta chain was captured in a study of response to subunit inactivated influenza vaccine. To note about this clonotype: Its antigen is not identified.

V lost 5 bases, J lost 5 bases, and 5 bases stayed unmatched. The CDR3 is made up of 14 amino acids. Germline V gene sequence: CDR1 MGHDK, CDR2 SYGVNS. Via MiXCR, TCRdb re-called the RT-PCR reads, giving one row per CDR3 protein. This sample has 500,000 or so distinct CDR3 sequences, with 10% to 11% found just once. Notes on the study in general: Researchers suggested that each seasonal influenza vaccination recruits few new T cells.

The TCR originated in a man aged 45-60 years who received an inactivated influenza vaccine. The material was PBMCs from blood, obtained 45 days after vaccination. The chain employs TRBV25-1 and TRBJ2-5; 10 bases agree with TRBD2. CDR3 sequence: CASSPSGSGETQYF. The CDR3 DNA sequence: TGTGCCAGCAGTCCTAGCGGGAGCGGGGAGACCCAGTACTTC.